A single sample is the source of the 12 T cell receptor beta chains below, sequenced in a study of T cell responses to AZD1222 COVID-19 vaccine (dated by TCRdb to about 2021). The library came from the immunoSEQ multiplex PCR assay. TCRdb took this table from immuneACCESS and kept in-frame rearrangements with V and J called. Such tables lack part of the clones; where checked against another copy, unresolved V genes explain under half of the gap, and the rest is unexplained. This sample holds 100,000 to 150,000 clones; over 90% were observed only once. The biggest ten clones account for around 7% of the sample. The time point label for this specimen denotes: baseline before first vaccination. The specimen comprised peripheral blood, sampled on day 0 of AZD1222 vaccination. The receptors shown here come from an adult in good health.

The V and J genes are TRBV29-1 and TRBJ2-5; D gene unclear. The CDR3 has 14 amino acids. Germline V gene data show CDR1 as SQVTM and CDR2 as ANQGSEA. Trimming took 7 bases from V and 1 from J, leaving 16 bases between them. The CDR3 loop reads CSACQYSSQETQYF. The CDR3 nucleotides read TGCAGCGCCTGTCAGTATTCTTCCCAAGAGACCCAGTACTTC.

The CDR3 is CASSRPGKDEKLFF. DNA of the CDR3: TGCGCCAGCAGCCGCCCAGGAAAGGATGAAAAACTGTTTTTT. V usage is TRBV4-1 and J usage is TRBJ1-4, with no clear D. The CDR3 is 14 amino acids. The germline gives CDR1 MGHRA, CDR2 YSYEKL. The V end was cut by 4 bases, the J end by 6 bases, with 12 bases between.

V usage is TRBV7-2 and J usage is TRBJ2-3; 14 nucleotides agree with TRBD2. Trimming removed 1 base from V and 4 bases from J; junction bases left unmatched: 4. Germline CDR1 and CDR2: SGHTA and FQGNSA. The CDR3 has 17 residues. DNA for the CDR3: TGTGCCAGCAGCTTAGATACGGGACTAGCGGGAGCAGATACGCAGTATTTT. Translated: CASSLDTGLAGADTQYF.

The chain uses TRBV19 and TRBJ1-1; no clear D gene. V was clipped by 5 bases and J by 12 bases, with 16 bases between them. The CDR3 extends over 12 amino acids. The germline gives CDR1 LNHDA, CDR2 SQIVND (reference sequence). The CDR3 DNA follows: TGTGCCAGTAGTTTGGGGAACACTGGGACTTTCTTT. Protein: CASSLGNTGTFF.

This sequence joins TRBV30 and TRBJ1-5; a weak D match, TRBD1 (5 bases). Trimming cost V 2 bases and J 6 bases, with 11 bases left between them. CDR1 and CDR2 (germline): GTSNPN, SVGIG (reference sequence). CDR3 length: 13 amino acids. The CDR3 DNA reads as TGTGCCTGGAGTTTGGGGGTATCTCAGCCCCAGCATTTT. This encodes CAWSLGVSQPQHF.

This clone has just one count. This chain connects TRBV29-1 to TRBJ1-4; D remains unclear. This CDR3 is 17 amino acids long. Per the germline V gene, CDR1 is SQVTM and CDR2 is ANQGSEA. V was shortened by 4 bases and J by 5 bases, with 23 bases between the two germline ends. The CDR3: CSVALVRGFVSNEKLFF. The CDR3, as DNA: TGCAGCGTTGCCCTAGTGCGGGGTTTCGTGTCGAATGAAAAACTGTTTTTT. Using reference TRBV29-1 and TRBJ1-4 for the parts outside the CDR3, the full variable domain is SAVISQKPSRDICQRGTSLTIQCQVDSQVTMMFWYRQQPGQSLTLIATANQGSEATYESGFVIDKFPISRPNLTFSTLTVSNMSPEDSSIYLCSVALVRGFVSNEKLFFGSGTQLSVL.

The table lists this clone with a count of one. The J gene is TRBJ2-2, the V gene TRBV25-1; 9 nucleotides agree with TRBD1. Germline V CDR1 and CDR2: MGHDK, SYGVNS. V gave up 5 bases and J gave up 5 bases; unmatched junction bases: 9. This CDR3 has 16 amino acids. Here the CDR3 DNA reads TGTGCCAGCAGTCAGAGGGACAGGGCCCAAACCGGGGAGCTGTTTTTT. Its translation: CASSQRDRAQTGELFF.

This rearrangement joins TRBV5-1 to TRBJ1-5; a possible D gene is TRBD1 (6 bases). This CDR3 has 14 amino acids. Trimming shortened V by 1 base and J by 1 base, and 6 bases separated the two germline ends. Per germline, CDR1 SGHRS and CDR2 YFSETQ. The CDR3 DNA is TGCGCCAGCAGCTTGACAGGGAGCAATCAGCCCCAGCATTTT. The encoded protein is CASSLTGSNQPQHF.

This chain links TRBV7-9 with TRBJ1-4; no clear D. The germline V and J ends were trimmed by 4 bases and 7 bases, with 13 bases remaining between them. The germline gives CDR1 SEHNR, CDR2 FQNEAQ (reference sequence). The CDR3 has 14 residues. CDR3 amino acids: CASSSKGAGEKLFF. The CDR3 DNA follows: TGTGCCAGCAGCTCCAAGGGAGCAGGTGAAAAACTGTTTTTT.

The V call is TRBV20-1, the J call TRBJ2-7; D gene uncertain. The V end was cut by 3 bases, the J end by 4 bases, with 4 bases between. CDR1 and CDR2 from the germline V gene are DFQATT and SNEGSKA (reference sequence). The CDR3 is made up of 10 amino acids. CDR3 bases: TGCAGTGCTAGCCAATACGAGCAGTACTTC. It is translated as CSASQYEQYF.

V gene TRBV18 combines with J gene TRBJ1-1; 7 bases line up with TRBD1. The CDR3 totals 13 residues. The J segment lost 4 bases and the V segment lost 6 bases, leaving 5 bases of the junction unmatched. The germline gives CDR1 KGHSH, CDR2 LQKENI. CDR3 nucleotide sequence: TGTGCCAGCTCTCAGGGGGAGGGCACTGAAGCTTTCTTT. Its translation: CASSQGEGTEAFF.

The chain is built from TRBV6-6 and TRBJ1-5; 7 bases are shared with TRBD1. V was pared by 7 bases and J by 6 bases, with 12 bases of the junction left unmatched. The CDR3 consists of 15 residues. Germline V lookup: CDR1 MNHNY, CDR2 SVGAGI (reference sequence). The CDR3 sequence: CASNPGTVKAQPQHF. The CDR3 DNA reads as TGTGCCAGCAACCCGGGGACAGTCAAAGCTCAGCCCCAGCATTTT.